This T cell receptor (beta chain) was documented in a study of shared clonotypes between healthy human individuals. At the level of the study: In total, the donors were a couple of women and a few men aged 18 to 49.

Trimming took 3 bases from V and 2 from J; bases not matched to a gene: 8. CDR1 is SEHNR, CDR2 FQNEAQ, per germline (reference sequence). There are 16 residues in the CDR3. Study-wide results and limits: Having only a few donors restricted how much genetic and exposure-history diversity was captured. Unshared clonotypes carried lower generation probabilities than those common to all four donors.

CD8 cells classed as naive were CD45RO-negative and positively selected for CCR7, excluding terminally differentiated effector memory CD45RA+ cells. Replicate PCRs for sorted subsets used around 200 ng DNA; this equaled tens of thousands of T cell genomes. Profiled with immunoSEQ multiplex PCR; TCRdb holds only in-frame clones, not every one. The sample shows approximately 810,000 clones, 80% to 95% of them seen only once. Concerning this clone: Its antigen is still unknown.

The chain links TRBV7-9 to TRBJ1-2; TRBD1 matches 8 bases. The sequence derives from a man younger than 40 in good health. Sequenced: naive CD8+ T cells sorted from blood. The CDR3 nucleotides are TGTGCCAGCAGCTTTCCTTCGGACAGGGTGAACTATGGCTACACCTTC. It specifies CASSFPSDRVNYGYTF.